This T cell receptor beta chain emerged from a study of cytomegalovirus exposure and HLA in healthy donors. Primers for the PCR totalled 60 Vbeta and 13 Jbeta. Assay: immunoSEQ multiplex PCR; the TCRdb copy retains only in-frame clones and omits some. The repertoire holds about 190,000 clones, with about 86% as singletons. V was shortened by 4 bases and J by 8 bases, with 13 bases between the two germline ends. This CDR3 has 14 amino acids. In germline, CDR1 is SGHNT, CDR2 YYREEE (reference sequence). This TCR was sampled from a young woman in good health and CMV-seropositive. Material for sequencing was PBMCs. The chain links TRBV5-4 to TRBJ1-6; maybe TRBD1 (6 bases). The CDR3 DNA follows: TGTGCCAGCAGCCCCAGCGGGGGCGATTCACCCCTCCACTTT. Amino acids: CASSPSGGDSPLHF. Filled out from reference TRBV5-4 and TRBJ1-6, the complete variable domain reads ETGVTQSPTHLIKTRGQQVTLRCSSQSGHNTVSWYQQALGQGPQFIFQYYREEENGRGNFPPRFSGLQFPNYSSELNVNALELDDSALYLCASSPSGGDSPLHFGNGTRLTVT.